The TCR beta chain under discussion was sequenced for a study of cytomegalovirus exposure and HLA in healthy donors. Study details: Approximately 180 million T cells yielded 90 million to 130 million unique TCR beta sequences in earlier analysis. Clustering assigned 81% of the roughly 380 genotyped donors to the Caucasian-associated ancestry cluster. Notes on the study in general: The investigators catalogued 164 TCR beta chains as cytomegalovirus-associated. The authors later found HLA-associated TCR beta chains more clonally expanded than equally common others.

A multiplex PCR was run with 60 Vbeta primers and 13 Jbeta primers. Profiled with immunoSEQ multiplex PCR; TCRdb holds only in-frame clones, not every one. Of more than 150,000 clones in the sample, 76% were seen once. CDR1 MDHEN and CDR2 SYDVKM come from the germline V gene. V lost 5 bases and J lost 7; bases outside the gene matches: 8. The CDR3 covers 13 residues. To note about this clone: What it binds is not known.

The genes are TRBV28 and TRBJ2-7, with 7 positions matching TRBD1. The clonotype comes from a man younger than 35 in good health and CMV-seronegative. The sample consisted of PBMCs. The CDR3, as DNA: TGTGCCAGCAGTCTCCAGGGGGTGGAGGAGCAGTACTTC. Protein product: CASSLQGVEEQYF.